This T cell receptor beta chain was observed in a study of cytomegalovirus exposure and HLA in healthy donors. Vbeta (60) and Jbeta (13) primers were used in the PCR. The data were produced by immunoSEQ multiplex PCR, yet TCRdb's version contains in-frame clones alone and is incomplete. The table has 210,000 or so clones, about 74% seen once. This CDR3 has 13 residues. The germline V and J ends were trimmed by 8 bases and 5 bases, with 13 bases remaining between them. Germline CDR1 reads MDHEN; CDR2 reads SYDVKM. A note on this clone: Its antigen is undetermined.

Study findings and constraints: Through in vitro validation, a few CMV-associated chains were shown to be specific for CMV antigens.

Healthy people donating bone marrow made up the donors. Donors had nominal health at sampling but likely had unrecorded immune exposures. The chain recombines TRBV28 with TRBJ2-1; D gene ambiguous. The specimen was PBMCs. The clonotype originates from a man aged 35 to 55 in good health and CMV-seronegative. DNA of the CDR3: TGTGCCAGCGTCAGTAAGTCCGACAATGAGCAGTTCTTC. This encodes CASVSKSDNEQFF.